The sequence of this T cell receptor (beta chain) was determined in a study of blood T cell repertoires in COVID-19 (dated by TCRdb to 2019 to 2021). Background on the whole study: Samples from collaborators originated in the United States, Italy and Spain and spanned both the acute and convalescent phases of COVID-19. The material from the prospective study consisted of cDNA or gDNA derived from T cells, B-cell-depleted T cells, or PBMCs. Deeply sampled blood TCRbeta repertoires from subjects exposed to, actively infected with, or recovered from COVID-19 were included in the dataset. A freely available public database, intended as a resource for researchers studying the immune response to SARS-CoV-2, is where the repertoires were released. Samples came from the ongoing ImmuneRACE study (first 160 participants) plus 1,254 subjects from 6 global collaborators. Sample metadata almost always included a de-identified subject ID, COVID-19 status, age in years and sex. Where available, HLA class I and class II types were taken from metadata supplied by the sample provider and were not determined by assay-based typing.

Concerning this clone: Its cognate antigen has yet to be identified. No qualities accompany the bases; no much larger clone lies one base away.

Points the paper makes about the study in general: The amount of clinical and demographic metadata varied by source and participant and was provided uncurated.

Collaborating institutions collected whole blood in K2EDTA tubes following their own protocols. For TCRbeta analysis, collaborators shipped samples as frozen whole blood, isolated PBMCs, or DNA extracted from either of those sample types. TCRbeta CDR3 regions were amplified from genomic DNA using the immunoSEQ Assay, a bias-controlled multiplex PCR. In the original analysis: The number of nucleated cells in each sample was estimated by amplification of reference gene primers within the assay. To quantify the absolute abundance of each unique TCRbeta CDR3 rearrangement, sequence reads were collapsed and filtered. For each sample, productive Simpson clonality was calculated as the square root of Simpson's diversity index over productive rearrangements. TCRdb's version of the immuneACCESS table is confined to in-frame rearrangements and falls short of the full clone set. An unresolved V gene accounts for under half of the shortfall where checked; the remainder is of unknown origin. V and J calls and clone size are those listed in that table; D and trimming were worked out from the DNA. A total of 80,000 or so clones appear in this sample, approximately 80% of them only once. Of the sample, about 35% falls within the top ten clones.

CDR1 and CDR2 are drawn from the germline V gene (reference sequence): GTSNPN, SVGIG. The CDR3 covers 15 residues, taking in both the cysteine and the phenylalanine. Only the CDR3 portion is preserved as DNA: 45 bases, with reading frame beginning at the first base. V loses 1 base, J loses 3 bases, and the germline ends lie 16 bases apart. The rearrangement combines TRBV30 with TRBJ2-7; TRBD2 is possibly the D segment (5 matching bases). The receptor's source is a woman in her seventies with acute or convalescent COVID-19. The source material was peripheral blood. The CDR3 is CAWSDVLRAGYEQYF. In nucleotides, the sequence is TGTGCCTGGAGTGACGTCTTGCGGGCGGGCTACGAGCAGTACTTC.